The present T cell receptor (beta chain) was sequenced within a study of CD8+ T cells in alopecia areata. Study-level results: Scalp repertoires also include resident alphabeta T cells from normal skin.

The treatment denotes: oral pan-JAK inhibitor, 5-10 mg twice daily. Alopecia areata patients provided lesional scalp punch biopsies and peripheral blood, both collected for the study. RNA extraction and reverse transcription yielded cDNA as sequencing template. The assay was immunoSEQ multiplex PCR, and TCRdb's table has in-frame clones only and misses some. The table records about 190,000 clones, 50% to 60% of them present only once. Concerning this clone: The antigen remains undetermined.

The CDR3 has 14 amino acids. Germline CDR1 and CDR2: MDHEN and SYDVKM. V shed 4 bases and J 4 bases; nucleotides not matched to a gene: 5. V and J are TRBV28 and TRBJ1-2; the match to TRBD1 covers 8 bases. The input for sequencing was CD4+ T cells sorted from blood, taken at week 4, from a patient treated with tofacitinib. The clonotype comes from a human donor with alopecia areata. This CDR3 is CASSWTGSVYGYTF. The CDR3 DNA follows: TGTGCCAGCAGTTGGACAGGGTCGGTCTATGGCTACACCTTC.